This TCR beta chain is from a study of T cell responses to AZD1222 COVID-19 vaccine. Study-wide results and limits: Seropositive AZD1222 recipients at baseline numbered only 6 or 7. Clonal diversity was possibly underestimated, and the donors were mostly white British, with more females. Breadth and depth of Spike-specific TCRs rose after two AZD1222 doses.

Doses given second, at about 4 or about 12 weeks, were pooled. Remarks on this clone: What it binds is unknown.

Clones were sequenced by immunoSEQ multiplex PCR, and TCRdb holds only the in-frame ones, with some missing. Of some 84,000 clones in the sample, about 83% were seen once. Trimming at V came to 3 bases and at J to 0 bases, leaving 19 bases not matched to a gene. The CDR3 runs 20 residues. Germline V gene lookup returns CDR1 KGHDR and CDR2 SFDVKD. The J gene is TRBJ2-7, the V gene TRBV24-1; 7 nucleotides match TRBD1. The source material was peripheral blood, sampled 28 days after the second AZD1222 dose. This TCR was sampled from an adult who received the AZD1222 COVID-19 vaccine. As DNA, the CDR3 is TGTGCCACCAGTGATCCAGAACTAGGGGGCGCGACCTCTAACTCCTACGAGCAGTACTTC. Amino acid sequence: CATSDPELGGATSNSYEQYF.